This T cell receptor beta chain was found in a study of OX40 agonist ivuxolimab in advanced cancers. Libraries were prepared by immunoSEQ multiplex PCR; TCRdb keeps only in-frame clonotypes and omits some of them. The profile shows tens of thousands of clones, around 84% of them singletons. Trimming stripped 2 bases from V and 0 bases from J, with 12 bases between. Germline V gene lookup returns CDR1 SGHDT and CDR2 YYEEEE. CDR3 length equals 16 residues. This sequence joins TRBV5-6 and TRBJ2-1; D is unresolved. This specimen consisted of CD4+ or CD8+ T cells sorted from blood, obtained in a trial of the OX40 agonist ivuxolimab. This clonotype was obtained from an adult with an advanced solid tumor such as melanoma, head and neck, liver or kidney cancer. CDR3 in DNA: TGTGCCAGCAGCTTATCCCACAGACGCTCCTACAATGAGCAGTTCTTC. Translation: CASSLSHRRSYNEQFF.